Below, 13 T cell receptor beta chains from the same sample are listed, as sequenced in a study of T cells in Graves' hyperthyroidism and ophthalmopathy. Amplified TCR beta CDR3 regions came from RNA transcripts. First-round RT-PCR targeting the TCR CDR3 was performed with the HTBI primer set. One entry per CDR3 protein, called by TCRdb with MiXCR from the multiplex PCR reads. The profile shows approximately 300,000 distinct CDR3 sequences, about 18% of them singletons. The material sequenced was blood. These receptors were taken from a woman aged 55-70 years with Graves' ophthalmopathy.

This clonotype was counted many times. The CDR3 loop reads CASSSVTSGRARTGELFF. CDR3 coding DNA: TGTGCCAGCAGCAGCGTGACTAGCGGGAGGGCCCGCACCGGGGAGCTGTTTTTT. The V and J genes are TRBV28 and TRBJ2-2; 14 nucleotides match TRBD2. This CDR3 has 18 residues. The V segment lost 6 bases and the J segment 4 bases; nucleotides outside the gene matches: 10. The germline CDR1 and CDR2 sequences are MDHEN and SYDVKM.

Note on this clonotype: A much larger clone differs from this one at a single base, so this may be a read error. The chain employs TRBV6-5 and TRBJ2-3; the match to TRBD2 covers 10 bases. CDR1 and CDR2 from the germline V gene are MNHEY and SVGAGI. The junction had 7 bases not matched to a gene; V was cut back by 4 bases and J by 3 bases. This CDR3 region has 16 residues. CDR3 loop: CASSSIGLAATDTQYF. The CDR3 nucleotides read TGTGCCAGCAGTTCCATCGGACTAGCGGCTACAGATACGCAGTATTTT.

This clonotype was counted ten times or more. The chain recombines TRBV29-1 with TRBJ2-1; D uncertain. From germline, CDR1 is SQVTM and CDR2 ANQGSEA. The CDR3 is made up of 16 amino acids. Between the trimmed V and J ends, which lost 2 bases and 0 bases, there was a span of 14 bases. DNA of the CDR3: TGCAGCGTTGAAAGCATACAGACCGCCTCCTACAATGAGCAGTTCTTC. This encodes CSVESIQTASYNEQFF.

The chain couples TRBV27 to TRBJ2-1; TRBD2 is a possible D gene (5 bases). Germline CDR1 is MNHEY and CDR2 is SMNVEV (reference sequence). The CDR3 covers 13 residues. Trimming cost V 5 bases and J 10 bases, with 15 bases left between them. The CDR3 reads CASSTLTGNEQFF. The CDR3 DNA is TGTGCCAGCAGTACCCTGACGGGGAACGAGCAGTTCTTC.

There are many counts of this clonotype. This sequence joins TRBV28 and TRBJ2-5; 9 bases line up with TRBD1. V shed 8 bases and J 5 bases; nucleotides not matched to a gene: 6. CDR1 and CDR2 from the germline V gene are MDHEN and SYDVKM. This CDR3 has 13 amino acids. DNA for the CDR3: TGTGCCAGCCGGGACAGGGCCCATGAGACCCAGTACTTC. This encodes CASRDRAHETQYF.

This clonotype has more than one count but fewer than ten. This chain connects TRBV4-3 to TRBJ2-1; 7 bases are shared with TRBD2. Germline V lookup: CDR1 LGHNA, CDR2 YSLEER. The V gene end was trimmed by 0 bases and the J gene end by 4 bases; junction bases not matched to a gene: 9. The CDR3 has 17 residues. The CDR3 reads CASSQDPGRGSYNEQFF. The CDR3 nucleotides are TGCGCCAGCAGCCAAGATCCGGGGAGGGGTTCTTACAATGAGCAGTTCTTC.

Many counts were recorded for this clonotype. A much more abundant neighbour one base away suggests this may be a read error. This chain joins TRBV7-2 and TRBJ1-1; D uncertain. The CDR3 totals 12 residues. The germline V gene has CDR1 SGHTA and CDR2 FQGNSA. V lost 5 bases, J lost 1 base, and 5 bases lay in between. The CDR3 is CASSPWNTEAFF. CDR3 sequence (DNA): TGTGCCAGCAGCCCATGGAACACTGAAGCTTTCTTT.

This clonotype has at least ten counts. The CDR3 coding sequence is TGTGCCAGCAGCTTAACACGGGTCGATACGCAGTATTTT. This sequence encodes CASSLTRVDTQYF. This chain uses TRBV7-3 with TRBJ2-3; no definite D call. Germline loops: CDR1 SGHTA, CDR2 FQGTGA. This CDR3 contains 13 residues. With 0 bases removed from V and 6 bases from J, the gap between germline ends came to 7 bases.

This clonotype was picked up a small number of times. The chain has TRBV10-3 and TRBJ1-5; 7 bases fit TRBD1. The CDR3 has 14 residues. Trimming removed 5 bases from V and 2 bases from J; junction bases left unmatched: 3. Germline V lookup: CDR1 ENHRY, CDR2 SYGVKD. The CDR3 loop reads CAISSDRGNQPQHF. The CDR3 coding sequence is TGTGCCATCAGTTCCGACAGGGGCAATCAGCCCCAGCATTTT.

A word on this clonotype: This may arise from a read error, as a much more abundant clone is one base away. This chain joins TRBV6-1 and TRBJ2-5; D is possibly TRBD1 (6 bases). The better agreement between TRBJ2-1 and the DNA end casts doubt on the J call. The CDR3 is 14 residues long. Germline CDR1 and CDR2: MNHNS and SASEGT. CDR3 amino acids: CASSQVDRQETQFF. CDR3 bases: TGTGCCAGCAGTCAAGTTGACAGGCAAGAGACCCAGTTCTTC.

V gene TRBV4-2 combines with J gene TRBJ1-1; D is uncertain. The CDR3 has 14 amino acids. V was cut by 1 base and J by 1 base, with 7 bases left in between. The germline CDR1 and CDR2 sequences are LGHNA and YNFKEQ. The CDR3 DNA reads as TGTGCCAGCAGCCAAGTCTCTTCGAACACTGAAGCTTTCTTT. This gives the protein CASSQVSSNTEAFF.

V gene TRBV6-1 combines with J gene TRBJ2-5; TRBD1 matches 7 bases. V trimming: 6 bases; J trimming: 4 bases; junction bases outside the gene matches: 5. Germline CDR1 reads MNHNS; CDR2 reads SASEGT. This CDR3 spans 13 amino acids. The CDR3 bases are TGTGCCAGCAGCACGACAGGGCTAGAGACCCAGTACTTC. Encoded protein: CASSTTGLETQYF.

This clonotype was seen ten or more times. The chain employs TRBV5-1 and TRBJ2-7; possibly TRBD2 for D (5 bases). Germline CDR1 SGHRS, CDR2 YFSETQ. Between the trimmed V and J ends, which lost 0 bases and 0 bases, there was a span of 7 bases. The CDR3 runs to 14 residues. CDR3 nucleotide sequence: TGCGCCAGCAGCTTGGAGACTATCTCCTACGAGCAGTACTTC. Its protein product is CASSLETISYEQYF.